This note documents a single T cell receptor (beta chain) sequence. Base qualities are not recorded, but no much larger clone differs from it by a single base. The meaning of the sample's time point label: cells obtained before transplantation from donor or recipient. In mixed lymphocyte reactions, approximately 200,000 CFSE-labeled pre-transplant responders were plated with approximately 200,000 irradiated violet-dye-labeled stimulators and cultured for 6 days. After the mixed lymphocyte reaction, proliferating CD3+CD4+CFSE-low and CD3+CD8+CFSE-low responder cells were FACS-sorted on a BD Influx sorter. The method behind the library was the immunoSEQ multiplex PCR assay. For most patients, genomic DNA was isolated with the Qiagen DNeasy Blood and Tissue Kit and shipped frozen to Adaptive Biotechnologies for TCR sequencing. High-throughput TCR-beta CDR3 sequencing of genomic DNA from most patients was performed by Adaptive Biotechnologies. In the source study's methods: TCR sequencing data were retrieved from Adaptive's ImmunoSEQ software for 18 patients, whereas three other patients were processed with MiXCR and VDJtools. CD4 versus CD8 sorting errors were corrected by removing sequences found in both subsets at a frequency ratio below 5:1. CDR3 nucleotide sequences shared between donor and recipient were removed because the origin of such sequences could not be assigned. To be classed as alloreactive, a clone needed at least 2-fold expansion over unstimulated cells and a minimum CFSE-low frequency of 0.002% (template counts) or 0.001% (read counts). Clones were considered mappable if detected in sequenced pre-transplant spleen, lymph node, or MLR CFSE-low populations of the donor or recipient. The cumulative frequency of alloreactive clones was calculated as a percentage of all sequences, weighted by copy number. TCRdb provides this immuneACCESS table in a form limited to in-frame rearrangements. Some clones are lacking; in checked studies, under half of them reflect an unresolved V gene, and why the rest are absent is not known. V and J calls plus clone size are reproduced from that table; the DNA served to infer D and trimming. The sample profile shows about 9,700 clones; 36% of them were found once. Of the sample, around an eighth is held by the ten largest clones.

This specimen comes from a study of graft-versus-host responses after intestinal transplantation (dated by TCRdb to the early 2020s). For the wider study: The transplants that recipients received were multivisceral, liver-intestinal, or isolated intestinal. To identify alloreactive clones, pre-transplant mixed lymphocyte reaction products were sequenced and then compared with unstimulated pre-transplant donor and recipient T cells. Donor T cell macrochimerism was defined as a peak of at least 4% donor T cells among recipient peripheral blood mononuclear cells. Rather than being sequenced by the commercial service, samples from a few later patients were sequenced in-house on an Illumina MiSeq and processed with MiXCR. Bulk TCR-beta CDR3 sequencing was used to track graft-versus-host and host-versus-graft alloreactive T cell clones in the graft, circulation and bone marrow after intestinal transplantation. Every recipient was given anti-thymocyte globulin induction, followed by roughly 3 years of maintenance tacrolimus and steroids. The cohort enrolled approximately 24 intestinal transplant recipients including one retransplant, and a few patients lacking pretransplant specimens were excluded.

Here is what the overall study found, with its caveats: Conclusions were limited by the relatively low number and heterogeneity of intestinal transplant patients. Peak levels of circulating GvH clones were associated with declines in HvG clones early after transplant. GvH clones were found in recipient bone marrow, and some of the GvH clones appeared earlier in ileal mucosa or blood, which is consistent with an intestinal mucosal origin. High GvH to HvG T cell clonal ratios were observed in the allografts of patients with donor T cell macrochimerism.

Reading the germline V gene gives CDR1 ENHRY and CDR2 SYGVKD. Reading from cysteine to phenylalanine, the CDR3 counts 15 amino acids. CDR3 DNA only is kept here, 45 bases in frame from base 1. Deletion took 3 bases off V and 3 bases off J, with a span of 12 bases between the germline ends. The sequence was collected from a human patient who received an intestinal transplant. The sample was alloreactive CD8+ T cells from a mixed lymphocyte reaction culture, taken before intestinal transplant. The cell subset or site label, read with the paper, signifies: CFSE-low proliferating T cells sorted from approximately 6-day pre-transplant mixed lymphocyte reaction (GvH or HvG direction). The chain uses TRBV10-3 and TRBJ2-1; D gene: possibly TRBD1, on 5 matching bases. The DNA sequence is given as TGTGCCATCAGTGAAACAGGCAAAGGCTACAATGAGCAGTTCTTC. It is translated as CAISETGKGYNEQFF.